The clone carrying this T cell receptor beta chain was counted only a few times. Its antigen remains unidentified. This record comes from a study of lymphopenia after photon versus proton radiotherapy. General study results and limits: Under photons, naive T cells and diversity fell while effector/memory populations rose.

This CDR3 has 13 amino acids. CDR1 and CDR2 (germline): SGDLS, YYNGEE. V lost 0 bases and J lost 8, with 6 bases in between. Sequencing used immunoSEQ multiplex PCR; TCRdb keeps in-frame clones, though not all of them. In the table there are 20,000 to 30,000 clones, about 80% of which are singletons. This sequence originates from a man aged 35-49 years with gastric cancer. The starting material was peripheral blood, obtained from a patient treated with photon-based radiotherapy. The V gene is TRBV9, the J gene TRBJ1-6, with D unclear. The CDR3 sequence: CASSVERDSPLHF. CDR3 nucleotide sequence: TGTGCCAGCAGCGTAGAACGGGATTCACCCCTCCACTTT.